A single sample is the source of the 2 T cell receptor beta chains below, sequenced in a study of cytomegalovirus exposure and HLA in healthy donors. PCR used 60 Vbeta primers and 13 Jbeta primers. Produced via immunoSEQ multiplex PCR; TCRdb's table is partial and in-frame only. The data show approximately 170,000 clones, approximately 80% seen once. Sequencing was carried out using PBMCs. The receptors come from a woman in her forties or fifties in good health and CMV-seronegative.

In this sample, this clone turned up once. The chain employs TRBV5-1 and TRBJ1-2; maybe TRBD1 (5 bases). The CDR3 has 14 residues. Germline loops: CDR1 SGHRS, CDR2 YFSETQ. V was trimmed by 5 bases and J by 0 bases, leaving 11 bases between them. CDR3 loop: CASSGQGTNYGYTF. The CDR3 DNA reads as TGCGCCAGCAGTGGGCAGGGAACTAACTATGGCTACACCTTC.

The chain recombines TRBV6-1 with TRBJ2-5, with D possibly matching TRBD1 (6 bases). The end of the DNA is better explained by TRBJ2-7, so the J call may be wrong. There are 12 residues in the CDR3. CDR1 MNHNS and CDR2 SASEGT come from the germline V gene. The CDR3 DNA reads as TGTGCCAGCAGTCAGGGGACCTACGAGCAGTACTTC. Its translation: CASSQGTYEQYF.